Below are 20 T cell receptor beta chains sequenced from a single sample in a study of T cells in Graves' hyperthyroidism and ophthalmopathy. Amplification of TCR beta CDR3 regions was performed using RNA transcripts as template. During a first-round RT-PCR of the TCR CDR3, the HTBI primer set was used. One entry per CDR3 protein results from TCRdb running MiXCR on the multiplex PCR reads. The table shows about 350,000 distinct CDR3 sequences, with over 11% occurring only once. Material: blood. These receptors all come from a woman in her twenties or thirties with Graves' hyperthyroidism.

This clonotype was seen many times. This chain uses TRBV6-1 with TRBJ1-1; D perhaps matches TRBD1 (6 bases). Germline CDR1 reads MNHNS; CDR2 reads SASEGT. With 5 bases removed from V and 1 base from J, the gap between germline ends came to 20 bases. The CDR3 is 17 amino acids. DNA for the CDR3: TGTGCCAGCAGTTATGGGGCCTCGGGACACTCGAACACTGAAGCTTTCTTT. Its protein is CASSYGASGHSNTEAFF.

This clonotype has a count of ten or more. The chain uses TRBV24-1 and TRBJ1-5, with a tentative D call TRBD1 (6 bases). The CDR3 runs to 18 residues. CDR1 KGHDR and CDR2 SFDVKD come from the germline V gene. V was clipped by 5 bases and J by 5 bases, with 24 bases between them. CDR3 bases: TGTGCCACCAGTGCCGCACCGGGGGGACGAGGGGGACATCAGCCCCAGCATTTT. Translation gives CATSAAPGGRGGHQPQHF.

CDR3 in amino acids: CASSSPGDSPTQYF. The CDR3 DNA is TGTGCCAGCAGCTCTCCGGGAGACTCCCCTACGCAGTATTTT. The V and J genes are TRBV7-6 and TRBJ2-3; D might be TRBD2 (6 bases). The V and J ends lost 4 bases and 8 bases respectively, with 16 bases between them. The CDR3 sequence is 14 residues long. CDR1 and CDR2 from the germline V gene are SGHVS and FNYEAQ.

This clonotype was seen more than once but under ten times. The V and J genes are TRBV6-2 or TRBV6-3 and TRBJ2-1, with D unresolved. This CDR3 region has 14 residues. CDR1 is MNHEY and CDR2 is SVGEGT in the germline V gene. The V and J ends lost 8 bases and 2 bases respectively, with 13 bases between them. This chain's CDR3 is CASSRAWPYNEQFF. The CDR3 DNA follows: TGTGCCAGCTCACGGGCTTGGCCCTACAATGAGCAGTTCTTC.

This clonotype was seen only a few times. The chain combines TRBV27 with TRBJ2-2; TRBD2 matches 11 bases. This CDR3 spans 16 amino acids. Trimming cost V 0 bases and J 8 bases; bases outside gene matches: 5. CDR1 and CDR2 (germline): MNHEY, SMNVEV (reference sequence). For the CDR3, the DNA is TGTGCCAGCAGTTTATCTAGCGGGAGGGCCTCAGGGGAGCTGTTTTTT. This translates into CASSLSSGRASGELFF.

This clonotype was counted a few times. The chain has TRBV19 and TRBJ2-3, with a weak D call TRBD2 (5 bases). The CDR3 spans 14 residues. Germline values: CDR1 LNHDA, CDR2 SQIVND (reference sequence). V lost 3 bases, J lost 6 bases, and 13 bases lay in between. This CDR3 reads CASSMPPPGDTQYF. As DNA, the CDR3 is TGTGCCAGTAGTATGCCCCCCCCGGGGGATACGCAGTATTTT.

This clonotype came up many times. The V gene is TRBV25-1, the J gene TRBJ2-1; 10 bases agree with TRBD1. CDR1 MGHDK and CDR2 SYGVNS come from the germline V gene. The CDR3 has 14 residues. V lost 3 bases and J lost 7; bases outside the gene matches: 3. In DNA form, the CDR3 reads TGTGCCAGCAGTGACCGGGACAGGGGAAATGAGCAGTTCTTC. It is translated as CASSDRDRGNEQFF.

The chain employs TRBV7-2 and TRBJ1-5, with unresolved D. There are 16 residues in the CDR3. V dropped 1 base and J dropped 0 bases, with 10 bases sitting between them. Germline V gene sequence: CDR1 SGHTA, CDR2 FQGNSA. The DNA of the CDR3 is TGTGCCAGCAGCTTAGGTCTGACGTATAGCAATCAGCCCCAGCATTTT. Encoded protein: CASSLGLTYSNQPQHF.

This clonotype came up a few times. The V call is TRBV11-2, the J call TRBJ2-3; D gene ambiguous. This CDR3 has 16 residues. The germline gives CDR1 SGHAT, CDR2 FQNNGV. V shed 6 bases and J shed 1 base, with 17 bases lying between them. The CDR3 coding sequence is TGTGCCAGCAGTCCCACACCAGAAAGACGCACAGATACGCAGTATTTT. This gives the protein CASSPTPERRTDTQYF.

In this sample, this clonotype turned up a few times. The rearrangement links TRBV29-1 to TRBJ2-7, with 7 bases lining up with TRBD2. The CDR3 loop spans 13 amino acids. The V and J ends lost 4 bases and 2 bases, in that order; junction bases with no gene match: 5. From germline, CDR1 is SQVTM and CDR2 ANQGSEA. The CDR3: CSVGGTNPYEQYF. In nucleotides, the CDR3 is TGCAGCGTTGGTGGGACTAATCCCTACGAGCAGTACTTC.

This chain uses TRBV18 with TRBJ2-7; possibly TRBD1 for D (6 bases). CDR1 and CDR2 (germline): KGHSH, LQKENI. The CDR3 contains 14 residues. V lost 2 bases, J lost 2 bases, and 10 bases lay in between. Written as DNA, the CDR3 is TGTGCCAGCTCACCAGGACAGCTTACCTACGAGCAGTACTTC. Translated, it gives CASSPGQLTYEQYF.

This clonotype was seen repeatedly, ten times or more. CDR3 bases: TGCAGTGCTGAAAGATACACCGGGGAGCTGTTTTTT. Amino acids: CSAERYTGELFF. The V call is TRBV20-1, the J call TRBJ2-2; D ambiguous. The germline CDR1 and CDR2 sequences are DFQATT and SNEGSKA (reference sequence). The CDR3 is 12 residues long. V gave up 5 bases and J gave up 3 bases, with 7 bases separating them.

V and J are TRBV4-3 and TRBJ1-4; D might be TRBD1 (5 bases). Trimming took 0 bases from V and 7 from J, leaving 12 bases between them. CDR1 and CDR2 from the germline V gene are LGHNA and YSLEER. The CDR3 totals 15 residues. CDR3 sequence reads: CASSQDREEGEKLFF. DNA for the CDR3: TGCGCCAGCAGCCAAGACAGGGAAGAGGGTGAAAAACTGTTTTTT.

The table lists this clonotype with many counts. This chain uses TRBV28 with TRBJ2-7, with D possibly matching TRBD1 (5 bases). The CDR3 loop spans 15 amino acids. Germline V gene data show CDR1 as MDHEN and CDR2 as SYDVKM. The germline V and J ends were trimmed by 6 bases and 2 bases, with 17 bases remaining between them. For the CDR3, the DNA is TGTGCCAGCAGCCCTAGACAGCTCTTAACCTACGAGCAGTACTTC. As protein: CASSPRQLLTYEQYF.

Concerning this clonotype: Given a much more abundant clone one base away, this may be a read error. The rearrangement uses TRBV5-1 and TRBJ1-2, with D unresolved. The CDR3 is made up of 13 amino acids. The germline CDR1 and CDR2 sequences are SGHRS and YFSETQ. Here the CDR3 reads CASSSRVLYDYTF. The CDR3 bases are TGCGCCAGCAGCAGCCGGGTTCTCTATGACTACACCTTC.

CDR3 loop: CATKAGGGGEQYF. CDR3 DNA sequence: TGTGCCACCAAAGCGGGAGGTGGCGGCGAGCAGTACTTC. The chain employs TRBV24-1 and TRBJ2-7; 9 positions agree with TRBD2. Germline-derived CDR1 and CDR2 are KGHDR and SFDVKD. V lost 8 bases and J lost 6; bases outside the gene matches: 7. The CDR3 contains 13 residues.

The rearrangement joins TRBV6-2 or TRBV6-3 to TRBJ2-1; 7 bases are a match to TRBD2. Trimming cost V 5 bases and J 4 bases; bases outside gene matches: 11. Germline assignment: CDR1 MNHEY and CDR2 SVGEGT. The CDR3 contains 16 residues. The CDR3, as DNA: TGTGCCAGCAGTCCCTCTCGGAGCGGGGTATACAATGAGCAGTTCTTC. Translating it yields CASSPSRSGVYNEQFF.

This clonotype has a count of ten or more. This chain links TRBV3-1 with TRBJ1-2; perhaps TRBD1 as D (6 bases). Germline V gene sequence: CDR1 LGHDT, CDR2 YNNKEL (reference sequence). The CDR3 consists of 12 residues. V gave up 2 bases and J gave up 6 bases, with 7 bases separating them. CDR3 in amino acids: CASSQQGNGYTF. As DNA, the CDR3 is TGTGCCAGCAGCCAACAGGGGAATGGCTACACCTTC.

This chain connects TRBV27 to TRBJ1-6, with a possible D match to TRBD1 (5 bases). V was cut by 3 bases and J by 2 bases, with 11 bases left in between. Germline CDR1 MNHEY, CDR2 SMNVEV (reference sequence). The CDR3 spans 16 residues. Here the CDR3 DNA reads TGTGCCAGCAGTTTCAGGGCCAGCCCCTATAATTCACCCCTCCACTTT. Translation: CASSFRASPYNSPLHF.

The chain recombines TRBV19 with TRBJ2-7; D not resolved. CDR1 LNHDA and CDR2 SQIVND come from the germline V gene (reference sequence). The germline V and J ends were trimmed by 5 bases and 4 bases, with 18 bases remaining between them. CDR3 length: 15 residues. In DNA, the CDR3 is TGTGCCAGTAGTGCCCCTGGAACTGACCTATACGAGCAGTACTTC. Encoded protein: CASSAPGTDLYEQYF.